These T cell receptor beta chains were read from a single sample in a study of T-cell reconstitution after alpha-beta-depleted transplantation in children. TCRdb fed the PCR reads into MiXCR, producing one record per CDR3 protein. In the table there are approximately 120,000 distinct CDR3 sequences, about a tenth of which are singletons. Specimen: PBMCs, mostly from graft donor cells, collected 180 days after TCRalphabeta/CD19-depleted stem cell transplant. The receptors stem from a girl under two years old who had a stem cell transplant for combined immunodeficiency, so the T cells may come from the graft donor. Both conserved end residues are part of each CDR3. The D gene is left open where the match is weak. Only some rows state a clone size, as once, few, many or a class for expanded clones.

clone_size d_call j_call v_call cdr3_aa cdr3_nt
few TRBD1 TRBJ2-2 TRBV12-3/TRBV12-4 CASSFLPTGGTGELFF TGTGCCAGCAGTTTTCTGCCCACAGGGGGCACCGGGGAGCTGTTTTTT
once . TRBJ2-4 TRBV20-1 CSARNRLVLTKNIQYF TGCAGTGCTAGGAACAGGCTGGTTCTGACCAAAAACATTCAGTACTTC
few TRBD2 TRBJ2-2 TRBV5-1 CASSLVSAGGWGTGELFF TGCGCCAGCAGCTTGGTGTCAGCGGGAGGATGGGGCACCGGGGAGCTGTTTTTT
few . TRBJ2-1 TRBV27 CASSLILARGEQFF TGTGCCAGCAGTTTAATTCTAGCAAGGGGGGAGCAGTTCTTC
few . TRBJ1-6 TRBV5-1 CASSLGLVNSPLHF TGCGCCAGCAGCTTGGGACTTGTCAATTCACCCCTCCACTTT
. . TRBJ2-5 TRBV5-1 CASSLVFGLGSEETQYF TGCGCCAGCAGCTTGGTATTTGGTTTGGGGTCCGAAGAGACCCAGTACTTC
many TRBD1 TRBJ1-5 TRBV12-3/TRBV12-4 CASRAGQGRANQPQHF TGTGCCAGCAGAGCCGGACAGGGAAGGGCCAATCAGCCCCAGCATTTT
many TRBD1 TRBJ2-5 TRBV10-3 CAISESDGTAKKETQYF TGTGCCATCAGTGAGTCGGACGGGACAGCGAAAAAAGAGACCCAGTACTTC
. . TRBJ1-4 TRBV27 CASSSRGGPTNEKLFF TGTGCCAGCAGTTCCCGGGGAGGCCCAACTAATGAAAAACTGTTTTTT
few . TRBJ2-7 TRBV20-1 CSARASPGEQYF TGCAGTGCTAGGGCATCACCTGGCGAGCAGTACTTC
. . TRBJ2-1 TRBV20-1 CSVNSRDQSSYNEQFF TGCAGTGTTAACTCCAGGGACCAAAGCTCCTACAATGAGCAGTTCTTC
. . TRBJ1-3 TRBV18 CASSPRQGLGGNTIYF TGTGCCAGCTCACCACGGCAGGGGCTAGGAGGAAACACCATATATTTT
. . TRBJ1-1 TRBV15 CATSRDRGGISSVLTEAFF TGTGCCACCAGCAGAGATCGCGGAGGGATCTCCTCAGTTCTGACTGAAGCTTTCTTT
. TRBD2 TRBJ2-7 TRBV12-3/TRBV12-4 CSSSIAGGPWGEQYF TGTTCCAGCAGTATAGCGGGAGGGCCCTGGGGCGAGCAGTACTTC
few . TRBJ2-6 TRBV11-2 CASSPEVLRRSGANVLTF TGTGCCAGCAGCCCAGAGGTACTCAGGAGATCTGGGGCCAACGTCCTGACTTTC
many TRBD1 TRBJ2-7 TRBV20-1 CSARGGQATEQYF TGCAGTGCTAGAGGCGGACAGGCGACCGAGCAGTACTTC
few . TRBJ1-2 TRBV9 CASSVESGAGRYGYTF TGTGCCAGCAGCGTAGAGTCTGGGGCAGGACGCTATGGCTACACCTTC
. TRBD1 TRBJ2-6 TRBV5-5 CASSLGQGTSGANVLTF TGTGCCAGCAGCTTGGGACAGGGGACGTCTGGGGCCAACGTCCTGACTTTC
. TRBD2 TRBJ2-3 TRBV11-1 CASSLAATSGGRVDTQYF TGTGCCAGCAGCTTAGCGGCCACTAGCGGGGGCCGGGTAGATACGCAGTATTTT
. TRBD1 TRBJ2-7 TRBV28 CASSWDRAYEQYF TGTGCCAGCAGCTGGGACAGGGCCTACGAGCAGTACTTC
. TRBD1 TRBJ2-1 TRBV4-3 CASTHRTGLYNEQFF TGCGCCAGCACCCATCGGACAGGCCTATACAATGAGCAGTTCTTC
. . TRBJ1-2 TRBV4-1 CASSPPGQRPNYGYTF TGCGCCAGCAGCCCCCCTGGGCAGCGCCCTAACTATGGCTACACCTTC
. . TRBJ2-3 TRBV5-1 CASRDFNTDTQYF TGCGCCAGCAGGGACTTCAACACAGATACGCAGTATTTT
few . TRBJ2-1 TRBV10-3 CATSHKGFNEQFF TGTGCCACTAGCCATAAGGGGTTCAATGAGCAGTTCTTC
. TRBD1 TRBJ2-7 TRBV27 CASSFLGQKVREQYF TGTGCCAGCAGTTTTTTGGGACAGAAAGTACGGGAGCAGTACTTC
few TRBD1 TRBJ2-7 TRBV15 CATSRETGGLYEQYF TGTGCCACCAGCAGAGAGACAGGGGGGCTCTACGAGCAGTACTTC
few TRBD1 TRBJ2-1 TRBV15 CATSSDRGIYNEQFF TGTGCCACCAGCAGTGACAGGGGAATCTACAATGAGCAGTTCTTC
. . TRBJ2-1 TRBV7-9 CASSLTAGKDEQFF TGTGCCAGCAGCTTAACGGCGGGGAAGGATGAGCAGTTCTTC
. TRBD1 TRBJ2-1 TRBV24-1 CATSEPGQGLHEQFF TGTGCCACCAGTGAGCCGGGACAGGGGCTACATGAGCAGTTCTTC
. . TRBJ2-3 TRBV4-3 CASIRGGGASSTDTQYF TGCGCCAGCATCCGCGGAGGGGGGGCCTCTAGCACAGATACGCAGTATTTT
many TRBD2 TRBJ2-1 TRBV5-1 CASSLANGGGHNEQFF TGCGCCAGCAGCTTGGCCAACGGGGGGGGTCACAATGAGCAGTTCTTC
. . TRBJ1-4 TRBV6-1 CASTILAVWEKLFF TGTGCCAGCACCATCTTGGCGGTTTGGGAAAAACTGTTTTTT
. TRBD1 TRBJ2-1 TRBV10-3 CAILRTGDNEQFF TGTGCCATCCTTCGGACAGGGGACAATGAGCAGTTCTTC
. . TRBJ2-1 TRBV7-2 CASSSHGNEQFF TGTGCCAGCAGCTCCCACGGGAATGAGCAGTTCTTC
few . TRBJ2-5 TRBV7-6 CASSLGGNQGWETQYF TGTGCCAGCAGCTTAGGCGGAAACCAGGGTTGGGAGACCCAGTACTTC
. . TRBJ2-4 TRBV20-1 CSARGQGAAANIQYF TGCAGTGCCCGCGGCCAGGGCGCAGCGGCAAACATTCAGTACTTC
. TRBD2 TRBJ2-5 TRBV29-1 CSVELAGRQETQYF TGCAGCGTGGAACTAGCGGGCCGCCAAGAGACCCAGTACTTC
many . TRBJ2-5 TRBV5-1 CASSLAPATGPQETQYF TGCGCCAGCAGCTTGGCCCCCGCAACAGGACCCCAAGAGACCCAGTACTTC
. . TRBJ1-1 TRBV9 CASSVGPEGEAFF TGTGCCAGCAGCGTAGGTCCGGAAGGGGAAGCTTTCTTT
few . TRBJ1-5 TRBV12-3/TRBV12-4 CASREDGHNQPQHF TGTGCCAGCAGAGAGGACGGGCACAATCAGCCCCAGCATTTT
. . TRBJ2-2 TRBV12-3/TRBV12-4 CASSFFQGNTGELFF TGTGCCAGCAGTTTTTTTCAGGGTAACACCGGGGAGCTGTTTTTT
few . TRBJ2-7 TRBV7-3 CASSPLTGPHEQYF TGTGCCAGCAGCCCTTTAACAGGGCCCCACGAGCAGTACTTC
many . TRBJ1-1 TRBV9 CASSVATGAAFF TGTGCCAGCAGCGTAGCTACGGGGGCCGCTTTCTTT
many . TRBJ1-1 TRBV6-4 CASRRPGHHWDTEAFF TGTGCCAGCAGGAGGCCGGGACATCATTGGGACACTGAAGCTTTCTTT